These 7 T cell receptor beta chains were all obtained from the same sample, sequenced in a study of blood T cell repertoires in COVID-19. Generated by immunoSEQ multiplex PCR, the TCRdb table keeps only in-frame clones and is missing some. The repertoire holds 200,000 to 250,000 clones, with 87% as singletons. The sample comprised PBMCs or T cells enriched from blood (not recorded which). Every receptor here comes from a man aged 18 to 30 with acute COVID-19.

V is TRBV5-1 and J is TRBJ2-1, with 10 positions matching TRBD1. The germline V gene encodes CDR1 SGHRS and CDR2 YFSETQ. This CDR3 has 14 amino acids. V gave up 3 bases and J gave up 6 bases; unmatched junction bases: 3. CDR3 nucleotides: TGCGCCAGCAGCTCGGGACAGGGGATCAATGAGCAGTTCTTC. Encoded protein: CASSSGQGINEQFF.

The chain couples TRBV4-1 to TRBJ2-1; D not certain. CDR1 is MGHRA and CDR2 is YSYEKL in the germline V gene. The CDR3 is made up of 17 amino acids. V was pared by 1 base and J by 5 bases, with 18 bases between. CDR3: CASSQANYKNWDNEQFF. Written as DNA, the CDR3 is TGCGCCAGCAGCCAAGCCAACTACAAAAATTGGGACAATGAGCAGTTCTTC.

This clone was seen just once. CDR3 coding DNA: TGTGCCAGCAGTTTAGAGCGGCTCCACAATGAGCAGTTCTTC. Translation gives CASSLERLHNEQFF. This chain joins TRBV28 and TRBJ2-1, with D perhaps TRBD2 (5 bases). The CDR3 spans 14 residues. Germline values: CDR1 MDHEN, CDR2 SYDVKM. Trimming left V 2 bases short and J 5 bases short, with 10 bases between.

This clone appeared a few times. This chain's CDR3 is CASSEDRGRSSTEAFF. The CDR3 region has the DNA TGTGCCAGCAGTGAAGATCGGGGGAGGAGTAGCACTGAAGCTTTCTTT. V usage is TRBV2 and J usage is TRBJ1-1; TRBD1 is a possible D gene (5 bases). Trimming left V 1 base short and J 4 bases short, with 16 bases between. The length of the CDR3 is 16 residues. Germline-derived CDR1 and CDR2 are SNHLY and FYNNEI.

V gene TRBV11-3 combines with J gene TRBJ2-1; 10 bases are shared with TRBD2. V was pared by 4 bases and J by 10 bases, with 7 bases of the junction left unmatched. CDR1 is SGHNT, CDR2 YENEEA, per germline. This CDR3 comprises 14 residues. This chain's CDR3 is CASSSRTSGQEQFF. Written as DNA, the CDR3 is TGTGCCAGCAGCTCGAGGACTAGCGGACAGGAGCAGTTCTTC.

The chain links TRBV29-1 to TRBJ2-1, with 11 bases lining up with TRBD1. The CDR3 is 13 residues long. V dropped 7 bases and J dropped 10; count of bases not matched to a gene: 9. Germline CDR1 reads SQVTM; CDR2 reads ANQGSEA. The chain's CDR3 is CSAGGGQGGEQFF. DNA for the CDR3: TGCAGCGCCGGTGGGGGACAGGGGGGCGAGCAGTTCTTC.

On this clone itself: The limits of the CDR3 on the DNA are not certain, so only TCRdb's listed CDR3 is given. The gene calls are TRBV7-2 and TRBJ1-1; the table's TRBD1 call for D was not verified on the DNA. The CDR3 spans 15 amino acids, including both terminal residues. Germline loops: CDR1 SGHTA, CDR2 FQGNSA. The CDR3: CASSSSGTENTEAFF.